The 26 T cell receptor beta chains in this list originate from one sample, sequenced in a study of identical twins. TCRdb redid the calling of the 5' RACE reads with MiXCR, one entry per CDR3 protein. The sample shows 200,000 to 250,000 distinct CDR3 sequences, 5.5% to 8% of them seen only once. A further study also used this sample, focusing on yellow fever vaccine responses in identical twins.

Source material: memory (CD45RO+) T cells sorted from blood. Receptors were obtained from a woman under 30 in good health.

The J gene is TRBJ2-3, the V gene TRBV28; 11 bases align to TRBD1. The V and J ends lost 5 bases and 5 bases, in that order; junction bases with no gene match: 6. Germline CDR1 is MDHEN and CDR2 is SYDVKM. The CDR3 totals 15 residues. In DNA, the CDR3 is TGTGCCAGCAGTGACGGACAGGGGGCAGTAGATACGCAGTATTTT. Translating it yields CASSDGQGAVDTQYF.

This clonotype was seen a handful of times. The rearrangement links TRBV18 to TRBJ1-2; D is perhaps TRBD1 (6 bases). The V end was cut by 3 bases, the J end by 6 bases, with 14 bases between. Germline lookup yields CDR1 KGHSH and CDR2 LQKENI. The CDR3 covers 14 residues. The CDR3 protein is CASSPRQGMDGYTF. The CDR3, as DNA: TGTGCCAGCTCACCGAGGCAGGGGATGGATGGCTACACCTTC.

This clonotype was counted ten times or more. The chain recombines TRBV25-1 with TRBJ2-3; TRBD1 agrees at 11 bases. There are 17 residues in the CDR3. Per germline, CDR1 MGHDK and CDR2 SYGVNS. Losses at the gene ends were 3 bases for V and 2 bases for J; bases not matched to a gene: 7. In DNA, the CDR3 is TGTGCCAGCAGTGACCGGACAGGGGGCTCAACCACAGATACGCAGTATTTT. Translated: CASSDRTGGSTTDTQYF.

The chain has TRBV12-3 or TRBV12-4 and TRBJ2-5; D possibly corresponds to TRBD2 (6 bases). This CDR3 has 19 residues. V gave up 6 bases and J gave up 1 base, with 27 bases separating them. CDR3 region: CASSSRAPLRGDSQETQYF. Here the CDR3 DNA reads TGTGCCAGCAGCAGTCGGGCCCCCTTGCGCGGGGACTCCCAAGAGACCCAGTACTTC.

In this sample, this clonotype turned up many times. This chain's CDR3 is CASRPDLPVNQPQHF. CDR3 bases: TGTGCCAGCAGGCCTGACCTCCCCGTCAATCAGCCCCAGCATTTT. The rearrangement joins TRBV12-3 or TRBV12-4 to TRBJ1-5; D not resolved. This CDR3 has 15 residues. Trimming cost V 6 bases and J 3 bases, with 15 bases left between them.

This clonotype was picked up a small number of times. V and J are TRBV24-1 and TRBJ1-5; D gene ambiguous. The germline V gene has CDR1 KGHDR and CDR2 SFDVKD. The V gene lost 10 bases and the J gene lost 3 bases, with 15 bases spanning the gap. There are 14 residues in the CDR3. The CDR3 here is CATLKEGNNQPQHF. In nucleotides, the CDR3 is TGTGCCACACTCAAGGAGGGTAACAATCAGCCCCAGCATTTT.

DNA of the CDR3: TGTGCCACCAGTGCCAATGCTAACTATGGCTACACCTTC. It is translated as CATSANANYGYTF. The V and J genes are TRBV24-1 and TRBJ1-2; D remains ambiguous. V lost 5 bases, J lost 0 bases, and 6 bases lay in between. Germline lookup yields CDR1 KGHDR and CDR2 SFDVKD. The CDR3 has 13 amino acids.

Ten or more counts support this clonotype. This rearrangement joins TRBV7-9 to TRBJ2-3, with D possibly matching TRBD2 (6 bases). The germline gives CDR1 SEHNR, CDR2 FQNEAQ (reference sequence). The germline V and J ends were trimmed by 4 bases and 5 bases, with 19 bases remaining between them. The CDR3 consists of 16 residues. The DNA of the CDR3 is TGTGCCAGCAGCTCGCGGTGGGGGGATGAAAGAGATACGCAGTATTTT. It is translated as CASSSRWGDERDTQYF.

V is TRBV20-1 and J is TRBJ2-2, with 7 bases aligning to TRBD2. V lost 4 bases to trimming and J lost 5 bases; unmatched junction nucleotides: 10. The CDR3 covers 15 residues. In germline, CDR1 is DFQATT, CDR2 SNEGSKA (reference sequence). CDR3: CSANRGGGGTGELFF. CDR3 sequence (DNA): TGCAGTGCTAATCGGGGCGGGGGAGGGACCGGGGAGCTGTTTTTT.

This clonotype showed up just a few times. The chain joins TRBV5-5 to TRBJ2-7; D ambiguous. The CDR3 is 14 amino acids. Germline assignment: CDR1 SGHKS and CDR2 YYEKEE (reference sequence). The V end was cut by 4 bases, the J end by 6 bases, with 17 bases between. The CDR3 is CASSQTSHASEQYF. CDR3 DNA: TGTGCCAGCAGCCAGACCAGTCATGCCTCCGAGCAGTACTTC.

This clonotype was counted between two and nine times. This chain joins TRBV7-9 and TRBJ2-2; D unclear. Trimming cost V 5 bases and J 5 bases, with 12 bases left between them. The CDR3 spans 14 residues. Germline CDR1 is SEHNR and CDR2 is FQNEAQ (reference sequence). This chain's CDR3 is CASSTWTATGELFF. DNA for the CDR3: TGTGCCAGCAGCACCTGGACCGCGACCGGGGAGCTGTTTTTT.

This clonotype turned up a few times. The CDR3 protein is CASSGGVAGGYEQYF. CDR3 DNA: TGTGCCAGCAGTGGAGGAGTGGCGGGAGGATACGAGCAGTACTTC. The chain recombines TRBV28 with TRBJ2-7, with TRBD2 matching 8 bases. CDR1 and CDR2 from the germline V gene are MDHEN and SYDVKM. V gave up 5 bases and J gave up 4 bases; unmatched junction bases: 10. The CDR3 contains 15 residues.

The V gene is TRBV12-3 or TRBV12-4, the J gene TRBJ1-1, with no clear D. V gave up 5 bases and J gave up 7 bases, with 11 bases separating them. The CDR3 consists of 12 residues. The CDR3: CASSPGLDEAFF. The CDR3 region has the DNA TGTGCCAGCAGTCCAGGCCTCGATGAAGCTTTCTTT.

This clonotype was recorded many times. V is TRBV7-9 and J is TRBJ1-1, with 9 bases fitting TRBD1. The V gene end was trimmed by 6 bases and the J gene end by 7 bases; junction bases not matched to a gene: 18. CDR1 and CDR2 (germline): SEHNR, FQNEAQ (reference sequence). The CDR3 runs 17 residues. CDR3 residues: CASSRRTGERSSYEAFF. DNA of the CDR3: TGTGCCAGCAGTCGGCGGACAGGGGAAAGATCGAGTTATGAAGCTTTCTTT.

The chain has TRBV2 and TRBJ2-1, with 13 bases lining up with TRBD2. The ends lost 6 bases at V and 7 bases at J; junction bases unmatched: 3. Germline CDR1 reads SNHLY; CDR2 reads FYNNEI. This CDR3 has 14 residues. CDR3 region: CASRLAGGGNEQFF. The CDR3 region has the DNA TGTGCCAGCAGACTAGCGGGAGGGGGAAATGAGCAGTTCTTC.

This clonotype was counted at least ten times. The genes are TRBV18 and TRBJ2-7; D might be TRBD1 (7 bases). In germline, CDR1 is KGHSH, CDR2 LQKENI. Trimming took off 3 bases at V and 6 bases at J, with 21 bases between the two ends. This CDR3 region has 16 residues. The CDR3 is CASSPNGGTAGSEQYF. The CDR3 region has the DNA TGTGCCAGCTCACCCAATGGCGGGACAGCCGGTTCCGAGCAGTACTTC. The entire variable domain, with the rest obtained from reference TRBV18 and TRBJ2-7, is as follows: NAGVMQNPRHLVRRRGQEARLRCSPMKGHSHVYWYRQLPEEGLKFMVYLQKENIIDESGMPKERFSAEFPKEGPSILRIQQVVRGDSAAYFCASSPNGGTAGSEQYFGPGTRLTVT.

This clonotype showed up many times. The CDR3 reads CASSLRRGSNQPQHF. The CDR3 DNA reads as TGTGCCAGCAGTTTACGAAGAGGGTCCAATCAGCCCCAGCATTTT. This sequence joins TRBV12-3 or TRBV12-4 and TRBJ1-5; D is unclear. The CDR3 loop spans 15 amino acids. V lost 2 bases and J 3 bases, leaving 11 bases between the germline ends.

This clonotype has a handful of counts. The rearrangement joins TRBV27 to TRBJ2-2; TRBD2 aligns across 7 bases. V lost 10 bases and J lost 4; bases outside the gene matches: 9. Germline CDR1 and CDR2: MNHEY and SMNVEV (reference sequence). There are 14 residues in the CDR3. The CDR3 reads CATSGGWSTGELFF. CDR3 DNA: TGTGCCACCTCGGGGGGTTGGAGCACCGGGGAGCTGTTTTTT.

The table lists this clonotype with a few counts. The J gene is TRBJ2-1, the V gene TRBV10-3; D gene unclear. The CDR3 is 11 residues long. V was cut by 8 bases and J by 4 bases, with 6 bases left in between. Germline V CDR1 and CDR2: ENHRY, SYGVKD. Here the CDR3 reads CAIGQYNEQFF. The DNA of the CDR3 is TGTGCCATCGGCCAGTACAATGAGCAGTTCTTC.

This clonotype was observed a few times. The chain links TRBV7-8 to TRBJ2-2; 10 nucleotides align to TRBD2. Germline V lookup: CDR1 SGHVS, CDR2 FQNEAQ. This CDR3 has 17 residues. J was trimmed by 1 base and V by 5 bases; bases with no gene match: 7. In nucleotides, the CDR3 is TGTGCCAGCAGCATCCCGGGACTAGCGTTGAACACCGGGGAGCTGTTTTTT. This codes for CASSIPGLALNTGELFF.

The CDR3 sequence is CASSQDLAPSDTQYF. DNA of the CDR3: TGTGCCAGCAGCCAAGATCTAGCTCCTTCAGATACGCAGTATTTT. This chain links TRBV4-2 with TRBJ2-3; maybe TRBD2 (5 bases). Germline CDR1 LGHNA, CDR2 YNFKEQ. The CDR3 covers 15 residues. V was trimmed by 0 bases and J by 4 bases, leaving 11 bases between them.

The chain's CDR3 is CSVLHGTATYEQYF. The CDR3 bases are TGCAGCGTTTTACACGGGACAGCGACCTACGAGCAGTACTTC. The chain employs TRBV29-1 and TRBJ2-7; 7 nucleotides line up with TRBD1. The CDR3 loop spans 14 amino acids. Germline CDR1 is SQVTM and CDR2 is ANQGSEA. J gave up 2 bases and V 5 bases, and 9 bases lay outside the gene matches.

This clonotype was observed a few times. The gene calls are TRBV20-1 and TRBJ2-2; 8 bases match TRBD1. The CDR3 consists of 17 residues. The germline V gene has CDR1 DFQATT and CDR2 SNEGSKA (reference sequence). J was trimmed by 4 bases and V by 0 bases; bases with no gene match: 10. CDR3: CSARDQGTGWGTGELFF. CDR3 DNA: TGCAGTGCTAGAGATCAAGGGACAGGATGGGGCACCGGGGAGCTGTTTTTT.

The sample holds many counts of this clonotype. This chain joins TRBV7-8 and TRBJ2-2, with D perhaps assigned TRBD1 or TRBD2 (6 bases each). The germline V and J ends were trimmed by 0 bases and 4 bases, with 12 bases remaining between them. This CDR3 has 16 residues. CDR1 SGHVS and CDR2 FQNEAQ come from the germline V gene. The CDR3 nucleotides are TGTGCCAGCAGCTTAGCGAAGGGGGGCAGCACCGGGGAGCTGTTTTTT. It encodes CASSLAKGGSTGELFF.

The rearrangement links TRBV3-1 to TRBJ1-2; 7 bases are a match to TRBD1. Looked up from germline, CDR1 is LGHDT and CDR2 is YNNKEL (reference sequence). J lost 4 bases, V lost 2 bases, and 1 base had no gene match. This CDR3 region has 13 residues. Here the CDR3 reads CASSQRQGYGYTF. CDR3 DNA sequence: TGTGCCAGCAGCCAAAGACAGGGCTATGGCTACACCTTC.

This clonotype was recorded a few times. J is TRBJ2-5 and V is TRBV11-3; D possibly corresponds to TRBD2 (7 bases). The CDR3 has 15 amino acids. Trimming cost V 5 bases and J 3 bases, with 16 bases left between them. In germline, CDR1 is SGHNT, CDR2 YENEEA. CDR3 amino acids: CASSQTGGGEETQYF. CDR3 in DNA: TGTGCCAGCAGCCAGACAGGTGGGGGGGAAGAGACCCAGTACTTC.